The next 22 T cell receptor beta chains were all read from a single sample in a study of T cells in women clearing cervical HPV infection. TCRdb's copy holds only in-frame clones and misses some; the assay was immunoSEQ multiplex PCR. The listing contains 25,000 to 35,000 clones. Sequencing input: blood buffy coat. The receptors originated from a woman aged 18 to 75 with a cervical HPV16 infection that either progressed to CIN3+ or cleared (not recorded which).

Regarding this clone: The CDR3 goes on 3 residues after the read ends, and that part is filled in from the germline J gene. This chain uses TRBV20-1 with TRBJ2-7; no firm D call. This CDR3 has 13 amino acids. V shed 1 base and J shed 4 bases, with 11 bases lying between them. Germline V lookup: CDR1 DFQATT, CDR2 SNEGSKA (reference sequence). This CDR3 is CSARVRQVYEQYF. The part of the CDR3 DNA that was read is TGCAGTGCTAGAGTTCGACAAGTGTACGAG.

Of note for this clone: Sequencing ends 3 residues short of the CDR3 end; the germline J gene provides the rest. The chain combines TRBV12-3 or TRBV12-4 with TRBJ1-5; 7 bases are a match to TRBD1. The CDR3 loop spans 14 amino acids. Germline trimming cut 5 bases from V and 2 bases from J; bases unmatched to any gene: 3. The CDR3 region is CASSTGAGNQPQHF. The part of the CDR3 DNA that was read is TGTGCCAGCAGTACAGGGGCCGGCAATCAGCCC.

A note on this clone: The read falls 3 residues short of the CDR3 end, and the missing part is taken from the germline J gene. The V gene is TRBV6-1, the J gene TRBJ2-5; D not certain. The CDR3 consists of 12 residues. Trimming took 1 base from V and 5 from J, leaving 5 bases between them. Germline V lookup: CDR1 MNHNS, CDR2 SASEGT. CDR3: CASSEVRETQYF. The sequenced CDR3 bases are TGTGCCAGCAGTGAAGTACGGGAGACC.

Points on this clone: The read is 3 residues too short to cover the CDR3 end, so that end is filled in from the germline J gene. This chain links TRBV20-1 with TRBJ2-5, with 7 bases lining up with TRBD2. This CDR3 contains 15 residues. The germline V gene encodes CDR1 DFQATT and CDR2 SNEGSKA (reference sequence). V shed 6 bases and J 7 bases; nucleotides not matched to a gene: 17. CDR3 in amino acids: CSAATIGGTEGTQYF. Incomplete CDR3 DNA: TGCAGTGCCGCGACCATCGGGGGGACTGAGGGGACC.

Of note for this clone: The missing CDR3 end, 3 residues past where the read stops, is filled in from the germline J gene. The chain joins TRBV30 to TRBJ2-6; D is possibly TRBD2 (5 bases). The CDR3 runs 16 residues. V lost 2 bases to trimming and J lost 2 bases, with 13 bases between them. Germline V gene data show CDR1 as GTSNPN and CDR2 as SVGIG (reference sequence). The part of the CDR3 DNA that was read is TGTGCCTGGAGTCCGCAGACTATCACTGGGGCCAACGTC. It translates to CAWSPQTITGANV. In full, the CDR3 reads CAWSPQTITGANVLTF.

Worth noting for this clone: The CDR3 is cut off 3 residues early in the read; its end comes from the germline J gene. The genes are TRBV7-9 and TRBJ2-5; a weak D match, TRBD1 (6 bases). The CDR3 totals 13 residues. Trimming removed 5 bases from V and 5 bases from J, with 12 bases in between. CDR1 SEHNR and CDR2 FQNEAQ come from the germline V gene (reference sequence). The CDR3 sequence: CASSQDSEETQYF. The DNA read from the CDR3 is TGTGCCAGCAGCCAGGACAGTGAGGAGACC.

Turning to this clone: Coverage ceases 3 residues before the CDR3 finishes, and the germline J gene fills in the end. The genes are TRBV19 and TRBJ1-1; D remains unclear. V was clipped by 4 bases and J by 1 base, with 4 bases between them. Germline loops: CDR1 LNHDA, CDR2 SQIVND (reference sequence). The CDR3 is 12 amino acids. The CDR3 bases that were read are TGTGCCAGTAGTAAAGGGAACACTGAA. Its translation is CASSKGNTE. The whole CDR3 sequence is CASSKGNTEAFF.

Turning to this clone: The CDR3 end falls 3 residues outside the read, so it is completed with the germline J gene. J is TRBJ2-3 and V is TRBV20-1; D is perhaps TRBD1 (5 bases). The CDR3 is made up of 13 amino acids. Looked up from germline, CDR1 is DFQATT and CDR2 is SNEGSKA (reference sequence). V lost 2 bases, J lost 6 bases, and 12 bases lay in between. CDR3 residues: CSARSWQGDTQYF. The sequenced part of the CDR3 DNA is TGCAGTGCTAGATCTTGGCAGGGCGATACG.

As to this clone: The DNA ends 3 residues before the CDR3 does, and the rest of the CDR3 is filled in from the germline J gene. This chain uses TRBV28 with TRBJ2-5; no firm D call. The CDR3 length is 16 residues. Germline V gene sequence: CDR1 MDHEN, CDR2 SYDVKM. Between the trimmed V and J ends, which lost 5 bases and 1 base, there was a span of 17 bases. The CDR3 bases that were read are TGTGCCAGCAGTCCGCCCCCCTCTAGTGCCCAAGAGACC. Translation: CASSPPPSSAQET. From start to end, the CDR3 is CASSPPPSSAQETQYF.

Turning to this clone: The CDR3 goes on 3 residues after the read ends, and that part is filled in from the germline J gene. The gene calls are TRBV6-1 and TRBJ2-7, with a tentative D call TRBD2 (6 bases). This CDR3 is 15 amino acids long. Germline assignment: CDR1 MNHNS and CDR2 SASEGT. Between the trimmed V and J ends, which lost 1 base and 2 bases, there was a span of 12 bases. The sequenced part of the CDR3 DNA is TGTGCCAGCAGTGAAGGGAGGGGTTGGCCCTACGAG. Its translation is CASSEGRGWPYE. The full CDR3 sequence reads CASSEGRGWPYEQYF.

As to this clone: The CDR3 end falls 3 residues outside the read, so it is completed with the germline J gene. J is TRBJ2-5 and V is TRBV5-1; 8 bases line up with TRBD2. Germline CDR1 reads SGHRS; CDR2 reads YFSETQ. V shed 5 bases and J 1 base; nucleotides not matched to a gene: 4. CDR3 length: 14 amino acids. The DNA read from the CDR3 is TGCGCCAGCAGTAGCGGGGACGCCCAAGAGACC. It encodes CASSSGDAQET. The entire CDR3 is CASSSGDAQETQYF.

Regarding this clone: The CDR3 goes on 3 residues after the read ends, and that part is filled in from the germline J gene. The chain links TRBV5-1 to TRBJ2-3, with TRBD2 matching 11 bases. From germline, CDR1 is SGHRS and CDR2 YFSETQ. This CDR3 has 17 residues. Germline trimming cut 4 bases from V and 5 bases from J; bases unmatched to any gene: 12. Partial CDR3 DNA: TGCGCCAGCAGCACACCTAGTAGCGGGGGGGCCCTAGATACG. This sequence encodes CASSTPSSGGALDT. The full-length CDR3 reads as CASSTPSSGGALDTQYF.

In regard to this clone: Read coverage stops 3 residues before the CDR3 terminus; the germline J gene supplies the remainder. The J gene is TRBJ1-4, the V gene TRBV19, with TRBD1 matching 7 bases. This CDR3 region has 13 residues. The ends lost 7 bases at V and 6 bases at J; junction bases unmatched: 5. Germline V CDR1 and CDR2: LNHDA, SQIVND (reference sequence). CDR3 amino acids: CASNFQGDEKLFF. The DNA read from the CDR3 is TGTGCCAGTAATTTCCAGGGGGATGAAAAA. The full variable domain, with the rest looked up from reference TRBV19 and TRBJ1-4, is DGGITQSPKYLFRKEGQNVTLSCEQNLNHDAMYWYRQDPGQGLRLIYYSQIVNDFQKGDIAEGYSVSREKKESFPLTVTSAQKNPTAFYLCASNFQGDEKLFFGSGTQLSVL.

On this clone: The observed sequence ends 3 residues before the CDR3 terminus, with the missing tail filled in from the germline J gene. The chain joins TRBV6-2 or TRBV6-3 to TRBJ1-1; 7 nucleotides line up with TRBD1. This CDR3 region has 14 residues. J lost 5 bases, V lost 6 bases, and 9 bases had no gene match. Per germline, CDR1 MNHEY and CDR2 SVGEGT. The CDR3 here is CASRPDRVWTEAFF. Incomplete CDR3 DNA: TGTGCCAGCAGACCCGACAGGGTTTGGACTGAA.

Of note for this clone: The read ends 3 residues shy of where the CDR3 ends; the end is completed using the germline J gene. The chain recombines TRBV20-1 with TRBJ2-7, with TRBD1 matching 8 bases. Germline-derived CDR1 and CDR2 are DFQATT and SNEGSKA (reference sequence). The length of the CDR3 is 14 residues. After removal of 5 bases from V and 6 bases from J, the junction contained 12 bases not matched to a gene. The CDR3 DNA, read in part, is TGCAGTGCTCCCCTAGCCGGGACAGGCGGCGAG. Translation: CSAPLAGTGGE. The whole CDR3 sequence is CSAPLAGTGGEQYF.

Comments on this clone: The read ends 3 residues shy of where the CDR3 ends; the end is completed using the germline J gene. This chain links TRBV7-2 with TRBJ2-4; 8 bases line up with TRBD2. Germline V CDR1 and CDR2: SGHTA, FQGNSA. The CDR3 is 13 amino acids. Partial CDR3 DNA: TGTGCCAGCAGCTTAGTGGAGCGGGAGAAT. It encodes CASSLVEREN. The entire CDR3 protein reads CASSLVERENQYF.

The CDR3 loop is CAIRTPRTGVDGYTF. Incomplete CDR3 DNA: TGTGCCATCAGAACCCCCCGGACCGGGGTAGATGGC. The rearrangement uses TRBV10-3 and TRBJ1-2, with D unresolved. Coverage ceases 3 residues before the CDR3 finishes, and the germline J gene fills in the end. Germline loops: CDR1 ENHRY, CDR2 SYGVKD. V shed 6 bases and J shed 6 bases, with 20 bases lying between them. The CDR3 has 15 residues.

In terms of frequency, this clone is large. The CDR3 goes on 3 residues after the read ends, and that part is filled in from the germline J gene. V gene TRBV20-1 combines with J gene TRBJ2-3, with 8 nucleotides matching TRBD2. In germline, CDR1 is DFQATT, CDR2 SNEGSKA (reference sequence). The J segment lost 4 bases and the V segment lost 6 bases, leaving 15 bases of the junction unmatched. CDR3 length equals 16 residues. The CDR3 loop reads CSAQKDGRGASDTQYF. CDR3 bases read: TGCAGTGCGCAGAAGGACGGGCGGGGGGCCTCAGATACG.

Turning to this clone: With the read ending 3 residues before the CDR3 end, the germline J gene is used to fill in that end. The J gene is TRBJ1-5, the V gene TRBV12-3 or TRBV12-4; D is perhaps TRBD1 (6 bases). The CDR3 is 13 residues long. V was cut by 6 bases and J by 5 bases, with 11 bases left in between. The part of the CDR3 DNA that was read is TGTGCCAGCAGCCGGGACATCTATCAGCCC. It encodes CASSRDIYQP. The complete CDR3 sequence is CASSRDIYQPQHF.

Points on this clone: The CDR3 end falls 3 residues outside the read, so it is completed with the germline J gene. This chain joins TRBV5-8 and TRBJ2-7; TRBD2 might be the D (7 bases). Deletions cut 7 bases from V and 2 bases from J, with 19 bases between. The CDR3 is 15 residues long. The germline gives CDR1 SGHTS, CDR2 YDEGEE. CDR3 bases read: TGTGCCAGCGGATTAGGGCGGGGGCCTCCCTACGAG. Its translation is CASGLGRGPPYE. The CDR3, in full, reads CASGLGRGPPYEQYF.

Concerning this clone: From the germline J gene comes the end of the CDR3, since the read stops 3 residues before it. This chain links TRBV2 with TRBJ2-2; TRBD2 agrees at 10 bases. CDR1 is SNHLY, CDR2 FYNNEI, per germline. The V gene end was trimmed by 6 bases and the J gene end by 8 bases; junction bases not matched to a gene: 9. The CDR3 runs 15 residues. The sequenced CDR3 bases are TGTGCCAGCAGCGCCCTAGCGGGGGCCCCGGGGGAG. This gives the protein CASSALAGAPGE. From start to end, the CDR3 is CASSALAGAPGELFF.

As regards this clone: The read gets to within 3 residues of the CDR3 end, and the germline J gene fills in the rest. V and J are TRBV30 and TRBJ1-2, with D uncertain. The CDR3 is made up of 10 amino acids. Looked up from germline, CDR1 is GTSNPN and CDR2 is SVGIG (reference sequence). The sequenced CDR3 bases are TGTGCCTGGAGGCAGAACGAC. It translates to CAWRQND. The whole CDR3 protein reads CAWRQNDYTF.